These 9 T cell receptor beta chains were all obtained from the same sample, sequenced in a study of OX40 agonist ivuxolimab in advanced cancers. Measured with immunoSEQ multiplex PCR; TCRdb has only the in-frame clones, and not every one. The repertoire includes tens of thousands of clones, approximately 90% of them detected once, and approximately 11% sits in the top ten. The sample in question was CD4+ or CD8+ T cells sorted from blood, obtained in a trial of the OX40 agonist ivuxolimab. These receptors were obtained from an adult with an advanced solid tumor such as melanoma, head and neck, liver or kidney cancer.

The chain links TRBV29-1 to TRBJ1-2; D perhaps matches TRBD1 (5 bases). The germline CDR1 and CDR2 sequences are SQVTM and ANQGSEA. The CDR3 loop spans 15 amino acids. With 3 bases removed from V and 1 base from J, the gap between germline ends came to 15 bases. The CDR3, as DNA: TGCAGCGTTGATGGGACTCTTTCTCTTAACTATGGCTACACCTTC. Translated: CSVDGTLSLNYGYTF. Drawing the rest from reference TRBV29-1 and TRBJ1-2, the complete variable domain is SAVISQKPSRDICQRGTSLTIQCQVDSQVTMMFWYRQQPGQSLTLIATANQGSEATYESGFVIDKFPISRPNLTFSTLTVSNMSPEDSSIYLCSVDGTLSLNYGYTFGSGTRLTVV.

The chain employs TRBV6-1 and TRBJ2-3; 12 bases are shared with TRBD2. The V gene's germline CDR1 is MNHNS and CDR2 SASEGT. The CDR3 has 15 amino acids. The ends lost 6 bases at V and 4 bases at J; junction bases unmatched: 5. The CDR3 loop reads CASRRLAGVSDTQYF. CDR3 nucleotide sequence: TGTGCCAGCAGGAGACTAGCGGGAGTATCAGATACGCAGTATTTT.

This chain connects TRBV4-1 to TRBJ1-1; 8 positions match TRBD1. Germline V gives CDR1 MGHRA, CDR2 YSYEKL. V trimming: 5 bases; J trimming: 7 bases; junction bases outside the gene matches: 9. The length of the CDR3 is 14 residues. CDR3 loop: CASSYDRGGGEAFF. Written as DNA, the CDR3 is TGCGCCAGCAGCTACGACAGGGGCGGAGGTGAAGCTTTCTTT.

The CDR3 sequence: CASSLQGVGNTIYF. In nucleotides, the CDR3 is TGTGCCAGCAGTCTACAGGGGGTTGGAAACACCATATATTTT. The rearrangement joins TRBV28 to TRBJ1-3, with 8 bases fitting TRBD1. The CDR3 length is 14 residues. Trimming took 5 bases from V and 3 from J; bases not matched to a gene: 3. CDR1 is MDHEN, CDR2 SYDVKM, per germline.

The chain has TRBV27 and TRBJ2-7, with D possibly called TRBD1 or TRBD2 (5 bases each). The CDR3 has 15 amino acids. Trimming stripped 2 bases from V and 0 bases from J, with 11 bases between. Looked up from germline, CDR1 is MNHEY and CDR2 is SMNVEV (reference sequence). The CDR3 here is CASSLRGVSSYEQYF. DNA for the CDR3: TGTGCCAGCAGTTTACGAGGGGTAAGCTCCTACGAGCAGTACTTC.

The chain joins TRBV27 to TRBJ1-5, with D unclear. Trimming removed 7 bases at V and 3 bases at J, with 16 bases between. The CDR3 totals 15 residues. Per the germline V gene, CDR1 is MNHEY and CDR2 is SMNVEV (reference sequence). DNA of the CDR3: TGTGCCAGCACCGATATGGCAGGCTCCAATCAGCCCCAGCATTTT. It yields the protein CASTDMAGSNQPQHF.

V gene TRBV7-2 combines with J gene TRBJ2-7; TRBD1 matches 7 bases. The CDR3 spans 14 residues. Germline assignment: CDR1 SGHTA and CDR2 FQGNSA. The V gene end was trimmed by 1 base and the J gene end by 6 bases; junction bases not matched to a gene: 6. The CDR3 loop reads CASSLGGNRGEQYF. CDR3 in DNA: TGTGCCAGCAGCTTAGGGGGGAACAGGGGCGAGCAGTACTTC.

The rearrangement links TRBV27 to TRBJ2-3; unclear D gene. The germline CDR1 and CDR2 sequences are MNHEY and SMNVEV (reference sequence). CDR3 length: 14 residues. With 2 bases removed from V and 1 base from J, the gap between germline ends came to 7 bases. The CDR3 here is CASSLLGGTDTQYF. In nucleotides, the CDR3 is TGTGCCAGCAGTTTACTAGGAGGCACAGATACGCAGTATTTT.

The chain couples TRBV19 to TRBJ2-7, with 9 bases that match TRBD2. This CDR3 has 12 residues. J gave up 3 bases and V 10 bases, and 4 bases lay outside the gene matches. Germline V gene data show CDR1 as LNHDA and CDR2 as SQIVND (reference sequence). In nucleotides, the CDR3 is TGTGCCACTCGGCGGGAGGGCTACGAGCAGTACTTC. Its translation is CATRREGYEQYF.